What follows is one T cell receptor beta chain and its context. The source of the sample is a study of T cell responses to AZD1222 COVID-19 vaccine. Here immunoSEQ multiplex PCR was the method, and the copy in TCRdb shows in-frame clones only, minus some. The table includes about 170,000 clones, 90% detected once. The clonotype was recovered from an adult in good health. The sequenced sample was peripheral blood, obtained on day 0 of AZD1222 vaccination.

The CDR3 region has the DNA TGTGCCAGCAGCCCCTCCCGGGACAGGGGAACGGGTGGGGCCAACGTCCTGACTTTC. Translation gives CASSPSRDRGTGGANVLTF. V is TRBV5-4 and J is TRBJ2-6, with TRBD1 matching 10 bases. Trimming removed 4 bases from V and 3 bases from J; junction bases left unmatched: 13. Germline assignment: CDR1 SGHNT and CDR2 YYREEE (reference sequence). The CDR3 has 19 residues.